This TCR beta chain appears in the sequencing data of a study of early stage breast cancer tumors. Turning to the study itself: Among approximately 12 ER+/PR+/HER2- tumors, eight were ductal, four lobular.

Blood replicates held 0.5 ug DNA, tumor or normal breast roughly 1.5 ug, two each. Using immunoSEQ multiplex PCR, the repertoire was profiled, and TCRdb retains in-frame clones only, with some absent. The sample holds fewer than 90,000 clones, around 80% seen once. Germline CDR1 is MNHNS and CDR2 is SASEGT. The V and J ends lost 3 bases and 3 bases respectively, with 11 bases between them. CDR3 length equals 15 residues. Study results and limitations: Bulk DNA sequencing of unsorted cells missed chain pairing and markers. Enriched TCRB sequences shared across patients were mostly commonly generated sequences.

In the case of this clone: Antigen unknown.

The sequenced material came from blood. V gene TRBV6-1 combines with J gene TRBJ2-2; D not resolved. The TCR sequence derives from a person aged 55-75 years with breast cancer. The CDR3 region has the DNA TGTGCCAGCAGTGACTACGTAAGGTACACCGGGGAGCTGTTTTTT. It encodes CASSDYVRYTGELFF.